A selection of T cell receptor beta chains follows, all from one sample in a study of CD8+ T cells in alopecia areata. Repertoires were generated with immunoSEQ multiplex PCR, while TCRdb's copy carries only in-frame clones and drops some. The data contain over 150,000 clones, 45% to 75% of them singletons. This specimen was CD4+ T cells sorted from blood, taken at week 4, from a patient treated with tofacitinib. The source of these receptors is a human donor with alopecia areata. CDR3s include the opening cysteine and the closing phenylalanine or tryptophan. The order of the fields is clone size, V gene, D gene, J gene, CDR3 DNA, CDR3 protein. D genes are given only for firm matches. Some rows have no size entry. The others give once, few or many, or a class for an expanded clone.

abundance: -; v_gene: TRBV5-4; d_gene: -; j_gene: TRBJ2-5; CDR3nt: TGTGCCAGCAGCTTGACTATGTGGCCAGAACAAGAGACCCAGTACTTC; CDR3aa: CASSLTMWPEQETQYF
abundance: -; v_gene: TRBV27; d_gene: -; j_gene: TRBJ2-1; CDR3nt: TGTGCCAGCAGTCTCTTCCAGGGTCGCAATGAGCAGTTCTTC; CDR3aa: CASSLFQGRNEQFF
abundance: -; v_gene: TRBV29-1; d_gene: -; j_gene: TRBJ2-7; CDR3nt: TGCAGCGTCGGACGCCTACTCTCCTACGAGCAGTACTTC; CDR3aa: CSVGRLLSYEQYF
abundance: few; v_gene: TRBV5-1; d_gene: -; j_gene: TRBJ2-6; CDR3nt: TGCGCCAGCAGTAAGGGGATCTCTGGGGCCAACGTCCTGACTTTC; CDR3aa: CASSKGISGANVLTF
abundance: few; v_gene: TRBV29-1; d_gene: -; j_gene: TRBJ1-1; CDR3nt: TGCAGCGTTGCCGGAAGCACTGAAGCTTTCTTT; CDR3aa: CSVAGSTEAFF
abundance: -; v_gene: TRBV29-1; d_gene: TRBD1; j_gene: TRBJ2-7; CDR3nt: TGCAGCGTCTGGGGACAGGGGGCCTCCTACGAGCAGTACTTC; CDR3aa: CSVWGQGASYEQYF
abundance: -; v_gene: TRBV5-1; d_gene: TRBD1; j_gene: TRBJ1-6; CDR3nt: TGCGCCAGCAGCAAAAGACAGGGGGCTGATTCACCCCTCCACTTT; CDR3aa: CASSKRQGADSPLHF
abundance: -; v_gene: TRBV9; d_gene: -; j_gene: TRBJ1-2; CDR3nt: TGTGCCAGCAGCCCCGGACAGCCCTATGGCTACACCTTC; CDR3aa: CASSPGQPYGYTF
abundance: -; v_gene: TRBV25-1; d_gene: -; j_gene: TRBJ1-1; CDR3nt: TGTGCCAGCAGTGGCAGGCGAGGGAGGACTGAAGCTTTCTTT; CDR3aa: CASSGRRGRTEAFF
abundance: -; v_gene: TRBV6-5; d_gene: -; j_gene: TRBJ2-7; CDR3nt: TGTGCCAGCAGTTACTCGATTCGCACTGGGCGCCACGAGCAGTACTTC; CDR3aa: CASSYSIRTGRHEQYF
abundance: -; v_gene: TRBV4-1; d_gene: -; j_gene: TRBJ2-5; CDR3nt: TGCGCCAGCAGCCTCCGGACAGAAGAGACCCAGTACTTC; CDR3aa: CASSLRTEETQYF